This TCR beta chain came from a study of read filtering for tumor transcriptome and immune sequencing. This CDR3 comprises 12 residues. The germline V gene has CDR1 MNHNS and CDR2 SASEGT. V was trimmed by 5 bases and J by 3 bases, leaving 7 bases between them. A note on this clonotype: A read error is the likely source, as a far larger clone sits one nucleotide away.

From roughly 0.4 ug of RNA, a library with molecular barcoded alpha/delta and beta/gamma adaptors was made. MiXCR, applied by TCRdb to the reads, yields one record per CDR3 protein. The sample records 93,000 or so distinct CDR3 sequences, roughly 21% being singletons. The source is a donor at least 40 years old with multiple myeloma. The sequencing input was a population of CD138-negative cells sorted from bone marrow. The gene calls are TRBV6-1 and TRBJ2-5; D not certain. CDR3 protein: CASSLPEETQYF. The CDR3 DNA reads TGTGCCAGCAGTTTACCGGAAGAGACCCAGTACTTC.